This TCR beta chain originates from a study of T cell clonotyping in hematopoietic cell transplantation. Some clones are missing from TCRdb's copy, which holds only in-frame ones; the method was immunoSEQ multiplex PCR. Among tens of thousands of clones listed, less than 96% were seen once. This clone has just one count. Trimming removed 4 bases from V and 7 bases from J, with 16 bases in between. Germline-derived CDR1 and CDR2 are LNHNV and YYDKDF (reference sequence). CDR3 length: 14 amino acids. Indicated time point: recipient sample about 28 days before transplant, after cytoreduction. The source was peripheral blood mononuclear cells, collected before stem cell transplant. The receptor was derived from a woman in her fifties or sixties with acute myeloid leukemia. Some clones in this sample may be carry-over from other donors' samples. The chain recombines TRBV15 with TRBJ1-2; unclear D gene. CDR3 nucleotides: TGTGCCACCAGCAAGGACTATAGACTGGCTGGCTACACCTTC. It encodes CATSKDYRLAGYTF.